Given below is one T cell receptor beta chain in context. No antigen is known for it. 13 Jbeta primers and 60 Vbeta primers were used for the PCR. Clones were sequenced by immunoSEQ multiplex PCR, and TCRdb holds only the in-frame ones, with some missing. This sample has fewer than 120,000 clones, with 76% found just once. The sample is drawn from a study of cytomegalovirus exposure and HLA in healthy donors. Across the whole study: In an earlier analysis, 95 million to 130 million unique TCR beta sequences were found from about 180 million T cells. Notes on the study in general: Rarity held for most TCR sequences, but there were some public TCRs that occurred in many donors. Earlier findings revealed that most TCR beta V segments proved productive either about 90% or about 30% of the time. No immune exposure information besides CMV serostatus was available.

The germline V gene encodes CDR1 SGHTA and CDR2 FQGNSA. Trimming took off 5 bases at V and 4 bases at J, with 14 bases between the two ends. This CDR3 contains 14 residues. Sequenced material: PBMCs. This clonotype was obtained from a man between 25 and 39 years old in good health and CMV-seropositive. The chain links TRBV7-2 to TRBJ1-1, with a possible D match to TRBD1 (6 bases). As DNA, the CDR3 is TGTGCCAGCAGCGACGGGGGAGGGGGCACTGAAGCTTTCTTT. Residues: CASSDGGGGTEAFF.